The entry below describes one T cell receptor (beta chain). This sample is part of a study of technical replicates of blood from a few donors. Profiling relied on immunoSEQ multiplex PCR, and the TCRdb table lists in-frame clones only, not all of them. Of about 61,000 clones listed, roughly 97% are singletons. Unmatched junction bases numbered 6, after V lost 6 bases and J lost 0 bases. Germline lookup yields CDR1 MNHEY and CDR2 SMNVEV (reference sequence). CDR3 size: 17 residues. The V and J genes are TRBV27 and TRBJ2-5, with 14 bases lining up with TRBD2. Sequenced: T cells isolated from PBMCs. The TCR originated in a human donor in good health. The CDR3 spells CASRRTSGRPYQETQYF. The DNA for the CDR3 is TGTGCCAGCAGACGGACTAGCGGGAGGCCGTACCAAGAGACCCAGTACTTC.